These 2 T cell receptor beta chains share one sample of origin, sequenced in a study of T cell responses to AZD1222 COVID-19 vaccine. Some clones are missing from TCRdb's copy, which holds only in-frame ones; the method was immunoSEQ multiplex PCR. Of some 150,000 clones in the sample, about 90% were seen once. The starting material was peripheral blood, obtained on day 0 of MenACWY control vaccination. The receptors shown here come from an adult in good health.

This chain connects TRBV18 to TRBJ1-2, with a tentative D call TRBD1 (5 bases). Trimming left V 1 base short and J 5 bases short, with 5 bases between. CDR1 and CDR2 (germline): KGHSH, LQKENI. The CDR3 length is 12 residues. DNA of the CDR3: TGTGCCAGCTCACCACAGGGGTATGGCTACACCTTC. Its protein product is CASSPQGYGYTF.

V gene TRBV10-3 combines with J gene TRBJ1-1; D remains unclear. CDR3 size: 14 residues. V lost 2 bases to trimming and J lost 0 bases, with 7 bases between them. CDR1 is ENHRY, CDR2 SYGVKD, per germline. CDR3 protein: CAISEASMNTEAFF. The CDR3 DNA follows: TGTGCCATCAGTGAGGCATCTATGAACACTGAAGCTTTCTTT.